This T cell receptor beta chain appears in the sequencing data of a study of blood T cell repertoires in COVID-19. Measured with immunoSEQ multiplex PCR; TCRdb has only the in-frame clones, and not every one. The sample contains 250,000 or so clones, approximately 90% of which appear only once. Researchers sorted participants into cohorts using their self-reported clinical history. CDR3 size: 17 residues. The germline V gene encodes CDR1 KGHSH and CDR2 LQKENI. The V end lost 4 bases, the J end lost 4 bases, and 22 bases lay between the germline ends. The sequenced sample was PBMCs or T cells enriched from blood (not recorded which). This clonotype was sampled from a man between 40 and 49 years old who had recovered from COVID-19. The chain couples TRBV18 to TRBJ1-1; TRBD1 might be the D (6 bases). CDR3 amino acids: CASSRTKNRVLGTEAFF. Written as DNA, the CDR3 is TGTGCCAGCTCACGTACAAAGAACAGGGTTTTGGGCACTGAAGCTTTCTTT. Full variable domain (rest looked up from reference TRBV18 and TRBJ1-1): NAGVMQNPRHLVRRRGQEARLRCSPMKGHSHVYWYRQLPEEGLKFMVYLQKENIIDESGMPKERFSAEFPKEGPSILRIQQVVRGDSAAYFCASSRTKNRVLGTEAFFGQGTRLTVV.